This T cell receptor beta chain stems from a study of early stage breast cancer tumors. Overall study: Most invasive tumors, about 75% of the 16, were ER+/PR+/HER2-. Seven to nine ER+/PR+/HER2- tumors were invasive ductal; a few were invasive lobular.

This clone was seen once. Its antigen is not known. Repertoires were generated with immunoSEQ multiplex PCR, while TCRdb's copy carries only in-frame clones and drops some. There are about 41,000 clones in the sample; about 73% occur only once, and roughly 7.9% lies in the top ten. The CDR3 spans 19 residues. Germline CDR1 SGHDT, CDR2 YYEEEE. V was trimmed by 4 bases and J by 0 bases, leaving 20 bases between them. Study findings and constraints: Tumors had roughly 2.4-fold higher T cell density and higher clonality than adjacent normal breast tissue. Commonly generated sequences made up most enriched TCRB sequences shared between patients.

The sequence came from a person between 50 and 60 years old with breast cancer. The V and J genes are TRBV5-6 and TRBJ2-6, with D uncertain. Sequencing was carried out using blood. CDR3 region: CASSLTPAGSGSGANVLTF. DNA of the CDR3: TGTGCCAGCAGCCTCACCCCGGCCGGGTCCGGCTCTGGGGCCAACGTCCTGACTTTC. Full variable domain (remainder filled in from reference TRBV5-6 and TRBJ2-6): DAGVTQSPTHLIKTRGQQVTLRCSPKSGHDTVSWYQQALGQGPQFIFQYYEEEERQRGNFPDRFSGHQFPNYSSELNVNALLLGDSALYLCASSLTPAGSGSGANVLTFGAGSRLTVL.